The 27 T cell receptor beta chains reported below all come from one sample, sequenced in a study of blood T cell repertoires in COVID-19. Repertoires were generated with immunoSEQ multiplex PCR, while TCRdb's copy carries only in-frame clones and drops some. The sample yields roughly 100,000 clones, 60% to 85% seen once. Material: peripheral blood. These receptor sequences come from a woman older than 75 with acute or convalescent COVID-19.

This clone was detected only a few times. This chain uses TRBV5-1 with TRBJ2-7; D possibly corresponds to TRBD1 (5 bases). Deletions cut 0 bases from V and 4 bases from J, with 8 bases between. The CDR3 totals 13 residues. CDR1 and CDR2 from the germline V gene are SGHRS and YFSETQ. CDR3 sequence (DNA): TGCGCCAGCAGCTTGGATGACAGATACGAGCAGTACTTC. It yields the protein CASSLDDRYEQYF.

The rearrangement uses TRBV3-1 (or the pseudogene TRBV3-2) and TRBJ2-1, with TRBD2 identical over 7 bases. Germline V gives CDR1 LGHDT, CDR2 YNNKEL (reference sequence). The V and J ends lost 3 bases and 5 bases, in that order; junction bases with no gene match: 10. This CDR3 is 16 amino acids long. As DNA, the CDR3 is TGTGCCAGCAGCCACCGCGGGAGAGGTGCCCACAATGAGCAGTTCTTC. Protein: CASSHRGRGAHNEQFF.

The chain couples TRBV27 to TRBJ1-4, with 8 bases that match TRBD1. Germline V gives CDR1 MNHEY, CDR2 SMNVEV (reference sequence). The CDR3 covers 18 residues. V shed 1 base, J shed 10 bases, and the junction held 17 bases outside the gene matches. CDR3 coding DNA: TGTGCCAGCAGTTTATACCCAAACGGACAGGGTCGGGTTCGAAAACTGTTTTTT. It translates to CASSLYPNGQGRVRKLFF. Supplemented by reference TRBV27 and TRBJ1-4, the full variable domain reads EAQVTQNPRYLITVTGKKLTVTCSQNMNHEYMSWYRQDPGLGLRQIYYSMNVEVTDKGDVPEGYKVSRKEKRNFPLILESPSPNQTSLYFCASSLYPNGQGRVRKLFFGSGTQLSVL.

This clone has only a few counts. This rearrangement joins TRBV18 to TRBJ1-4; 7 bases match TRBD1. V was pared by 6 bases and J by 7 bases, with 8 bases of the junction left unmatched. This CDR3 spans 14 amino acids. Germline CDR1 KGHSH, CDR2 LQKENI. The CDR3 region is CASSRGSGREKLFF. The CDR3 DNA follows: TGTGCCAGCTCCAGGGGGTCCGGTCGTGAAAAACTGTTTTTT. The full variable domain, its missing parts supplied by reference TRBV18 and TRBJ1-4, is NAGVMQNPRHLVRRRGQEARLRCSPMKGHSHVYWYRQLPEEGLKFMVYLQKENIIDESGMPKERFSAEFPKEGPSILRIQQVVRGDSAAYFCASSRGSGREKLFFGSGTQLSVL.

CDR3 bases: TGTGCCAGCACCTACCTAAGGGGCAATGAGCAGTTCTTC. Translating gives CASTYLRGNEQFF. The gene calls are TRBV2 and TRBJ2-1; the D gene is possibly TRBD1 (5 bases). The CDR3 loop spans 13 amino acids. From germline, CDR1 is SNHLY and CDR2 FYNNEI. V gave up 7 bases and J gave up 6 bases, with 13 bases separating them. Using reference TRBV2 and TRBJ2-1 for the parts outside the CDR3, the full variable domain is EPEVTQTPSHQVTQMGQEVILRCVPISNHLYFYWYRQILGQKVEFLVSFYNNEISEKSEIFDDQFSVERPDGSNFTLKIRSTKLEDSAMYFCASTYLRGNEQFFGPGTRLTVL.

This clone was seen a handful of times. The gene calls are TRBV19 and TRBJ1-5, with D unresolved. CDR3 length: 13 amino acids. V lost 7 bases to trimming and J lost 4 bases, with 11 bases between them. Germline V lookup: CDR1 LNHDA, CDR2 SQIVND (reference sequence). The CDR3 spells CASMGGRNQPQHF. Here the CDR3 DNA reads TGTGCCAGTATGGGAGGGCGTAATCAGCCCCAGCATTTT.

The gene calls are TRBV30 and TRBJ1-4; D is undetermined. The germline gives CDR1 GTSNPN, CDR2 SVGIG (reference sequence). V was shortened by 4 bases and J by 8 bases, with 17 bases between the two germline ends. The CDR3 spans 14 residues. Here the CDR3 reads CAWNVRGGGEKLFF. CDR3 nucleotides: TGTGCCTGGAACGTACGGGGAGGAGGGGAAAAACTGTTTTTT. Complete variable domain (other parts from reference TRBV30 and TRBJ1-4): SQTIHQWPATLVQPVGSPLSLECTVEGTSNPNLYWYRQAAGRGLQLLFYSVGIGQISSEVPQNLSASRPQDRQFILSSKKLLLSDSGFYLCAWNVRGGGEKLFFGSGTQLSVL.

The rearrangement uses TRBV7-9 and TRBJ1-2; D gene uncertain. Per germline, CDR1 SEHNR and CDR2 FQNEAQ (reference sequence). CDR3 size: 12 residues. V was cut by 0 bases and J by 5 bases, with 4 bases left in between. The CDR3 spells CASSLAGYGYTF. As DNA, the CDR3 is TGTGCCAGCAGCTTAGCCGGTTATGGCTACACCTTC. The full variable domain, with the rest looked up from reference TRBV7-9 and TRBJ1-2, is DTGVSQNPRHKITKRGQNVTFRCDPISEHNRLYWYRQTLGQGPEFLTYFQNEAQLEKSRLLSDRFSAERPKGSFSTLEIQRTEQGDSAMYLCASSLAGYGYTFGSGTRLTVV.

This chain links TRBV5-4 with TRBJ1-6; D might be TRBD1 (6 bases). CDR1 and CDR2 (germline): SGHNT, YYREEE (reference sequence). V lost 4 bases to trimming and J lost 0 bases, with 11 bases between them. This CDR3 spans 16 amino acids. The CDR3 DNA is TGTGCCAGCAGCGATGACAGGAGCTCCTATAATTCACCCCTCCACTTT. This encodes CASSDDRSSYNSPLHF.

This chain uses TRBV4-2 with TRBJ1-4; 9 bases agree with TRBD1. The germline V gene has CDR1 LGHNA and CDR2 YNFKEQ. This CDR3 spans 13 amino acids. The ends lost 11 bases at V and 7 bases at J; junction bases unmatched: 8. The CDR3 bases are TGTGCCTCCAGGACAGGGGAGGGTGAAAAACTGTTTTTT. Residues: CASRTGEGEKLFF.

The chain links TRBV7-9 to TRBJ2-7; 8 nucleotides line up with TRBD1. The CDR3 extends over 14 amino acids. Germline V gene data show CDR1 as SEHNR and CDR2 as FQNEAQ (reference sequence). Trimming removed 5 bases from V and 3 bases from J; junction bases left unmatched: 6. CDR3: CASSGVRGLYEQYF. The CDR3 DNA is TGTGCCAGCAGCGGAGTCAGGGGGCTCTACGAGCAGTACTTC. The full variable domain, completed using reference TRBV7-9 and TRBJ2-7, is DTGVSQNPRHKITKRGQNVTFRCDPISEHNRLYWYRQTLGQGPEFLTYFQNEAQLEKSRLLSDRFSAERPKGSFSTLEIQRTEQGDSAMYLCASSGVRGLYEQYFGPGTRLTVT.

The V call is TRBV19, the J call TRBJ1-4; D unresolved. The V gene's germline CDR1 is LNHDA and CDR2 SQIVND (reference sequence). The CDR3 contains 14 residues. The V gene lost 4 bases and the J gene lost 4 bases, with 10 bases spanning the gap. CDR3 residues: CASSTRGHNEKLFF. The CDR3 nucleotides read TGTGCCAGTAGTACCCGGGGTCATAATGAAAAACTGTTTTTT.

The chain combines TRBV7-2 with TRBJ1-6; D may be TRBD1 (5 bases). Trimming pared 1 base from V and 9 bases from J, leaving 10 bases between. The germline V gene has CDR1 SGHTA and CDR2 FQGNSA. CDR3 length: 14 amino acids. CDR3 DNA: TGTGCCAGCAGCTTAGAGTGGGGCGGTTCACCCCTCCACTTT. Encoded protein: CASSLEWGGSPLHF.

This clone appeared many times. V and J are TRBV5-1 and TRBJ2-1; TRBD2 aligns across 9 bases. Germline V gene sequence: CDR1 SGHRS, CDR2 YFSETQ. The CDR3 loop spans 15 amino acids. The ends lost 4 bases at V and 8 bases at J; junction bases unmatched: 10. The CDR3 protein is CASSPPAGGTDEQFF. As DNA, the CDR3 is TGCGCCAGCAGCCCCCCAGCGGGAGGCACGGATGAGCAGTTCTTC.

The chain links TRBV7-2 to TRBJ2-7; D is uncertain. V was shortened by 1 base and J by 2 bases, with 9 bases between the two germline ends. Germline V gene data show CDR1 as SGHTA and CDR2 as FQGNSA. The CDR3 is 14 residues long. This CDR3 reads CASSLVLGTYEQYF. In nucleotides, the CDR3 is TGTGCCAGCAGCTTAGTGCTAGGAACCTACGAGCAGTACTTC.

This clone was detected only a few times. V and J are TRBV11-2 and TRBJ1-1; D is possibly TRBD1 (6 bases). Germline values: CDR1 SGHAT, CDR2 FQNNGV. V lost 4 bases and J 1 base, leaving 10 bases between the germline ends. The CDR3 runs 14 residues. The CDR3 DNA is TGTGCCAGCAGCTACTCGGACAGGAACACTGAAGCTTTCTTT. Its protein product is CASSYSDRNTEAFF. Using reference TRBV11-2 and TRBJ1-1 for the parts outside the CDR3, the full variable domain is EAGVAQSPRYKIIEKRQSVAFWCNPISGHATLYWYQQILGQGPKLLIQFQNNGVVDDSQLPKDRFSAERLKGVDSTLKIQPAKLEDSAVYLCASSYSDRNTEAFFGQGTRLTVV.

V is TRBV11-2 and J is TRBJ2-3; TRBD2 might be the D (6 bases). The germline V and J ends were trimmed by 5 bases and 1 base, with 16 bases remaining between them. The germline V gene has CDR1 SGHAT and CDR2 FQNNGV. The CDR3 loop spans 16 amino acids. The CDR3 protein is CASSASGLHGTDTQYF. DNA of the CDR3: TGTGCCAGCAGCGCATCGGGACTCCATGGCACAGATACGCAGTATTTT.

The J gene is TRBJ2-7, the V gene TRBV12-3 or TRBV12-4; D is undetermined. Trimming took 5 bases from V and 4 from J, leaving 6 bases between them. The CDR3 is made up of 11 amino acids. The CDR3 region has the DNA TGTGCCAGCAGTCCCCTATACGAGCAGTACTTC. It specifies CASSPLYEQYF.

The chain is built from TRBV6-5 and TRBJ2-7, with D perhaps matching TRBD2 (7 bases). The germline CDR1 and CDR2 sequences are MNHEY and SVGAGI. Trimming removed 0 bases from V and 4 bases from J, with 16 bases in between. The length of the CDR3 is 16 residues. The CDR3 sequence: CASSYSGRGRWYEQYF. The CDR3 region has the DNA TGTGCCAGCAGTTACTCGGGGCGGGGGCGGTGGTACGAGCAGTACTTC.

The genes are TRBV19 and TRBJ2-2; 8 bases match TRBD1. The CDR3 loop spans 13 amino acids. V was clipped by 6 bases and J by 7 bases; unmatched bases: 4. The V gene's germline CDR1 is LNHDA and CDR2 SQIVND (reference sequence). The CDR3: CASSSQGVGELFF. The CDR3 bases are TGTGCCAGTAGCTCACAGGGGGTCGGGGAGCTGTTTTTT.

The V and J genes are TRBV7-2 and TRBJ1-1, with 8 positions matching TRBD1. CDR3 size: 13 residues. CDR1 is SGHTA and CDR2 is FQGNSA in the germline V gene. J lost 4 bases, V lost 6 bases, and 4 bases had no gene match. The CDR3 spells CASRRGQATEAFF. CDR3 sequence (DNA): TGTGCCAGCAGACGGGGACAGGCCACTGAAGCTTTCTTT.

The chain uses TRBV5-4 and TRBJ1-1; 7 nucleotides match TRBD1. In germline, CDR1 is SGHNT, CDR2 YYREEE (reference sequence). This CDR3 region has 17 residues. V trimming: 0 bases; J trimming: 2 bases; junction bases outside the gene matches: 10. The CDR3 DNA reads TGTGCCAGCAGCTTGGGGAGATTGGGACAGCAAAACACTGAAGCTTTCTTT. Amino acid sequence: CASSLGRLGQQNTEAFF.

V is TRBV7-9 and J is TRBJ1-1, with 9 bases identical to TRBD1. The CDR3 length is 14 residues. The germline CDR1 and CDR2 sequences are SEHNR and FQNEAQ (reference sequence). The ends lost 5 bases at V and 0 bases at J; junction bases unmatched: 1. CDR3 nucleotide sequence: TGTGCCAGCAGCACAGGGGGCCTGAACACTGAAGCTTTCTTT. Translation gives CASSTGGLNTEAFF. The full variable domain, completed using reference TRBV7-9 and TRBJ1-1, is DTGVSQNPRHKITKRGQNVTFRCDPISEHNRLYWYRQTLGQGPEFLTYFQNEAQLEKSRLLSDRFSAERPKGSFSTLEIQRTEQGDSAMYLCASSTGGLNTEAFFGQGTRLTVV.

The chain is built from TRBV10-3 and TRBJ2-1; 10 bases are shared with TRBD2. V lost 7 bases and J lost 8; bases outside the gene matches: 11. CDR3 length: 15 amino acids. In germline, CDR1 is ENHRY, CDR2 SYGVKD. The CDR3, as DNA: TGTGCCATCACCCCCAGCGGGAGGGTAGGCGATGAGCAGTTCTTC. It specifies CAITPSGRVGDEQFF.

As concerns this clone: The same CDR3 is also encoded by other DNA sequences in this sample. The chain joins TRBV20-1 to TRBJ1-2, with D hard to call. The CDR3 sequence is 11 residues long. The V end was cut by 4 bases, the J end by 3 bases, with 6 bases between. Germline assignment: CDR1 DFQATT and CDR2 SNEGSKA (reference sequence). The CDR3 sequence: CSANRDYGYTF. CDR3 coding DNA: TGCAGTGCTAACCGAGACTATGGCTACACCTTC.

The genes are TRBV7-2 and TRBJ2-1; 8 bases are shared with TRBD2. CDR3 length equals 15 residues. The V segment lost 2 bases and the J segment 3 bases; nucleotides outside the gene matches: 3. Per the germline V gene, CDR1 is SGHTA and CDR2 is FQGNSA. The CDR3 reads CASSLLAGFYNEQFF. In nucleotides, the CDR3 is TGTGCCAGCAGCTTATTAGCGGGGTTCTACAATGAGCAGTTCTTC.

The chain has TRBV28 and TRBJ1-1, with D unresolved. V lost 6 bases and J 1 base, leaving 9 bases between the germline ends. Looked up from germline, CDR1 is MDHEN and CDR2 is SYDVKM. This CDR3 is built from 13 residues. CDR3 nucleotide sequence: TGTGCCAGCAGCCCTCCGGGGAACACTGAAGCTTTCTTT. Protein: CASSPPGNTEAFF.